This T cell receptor (beta chain) stems from a study of T cells in Graves' hyperthyroidism and ophthalmopathy. The study, taken as a whole, reports: Progression to ophthalmopathy was predicted a median of about 6.6 months early.

What was amplified from RNA transcripts were TCR beta CDR3 regions. The TCR CDR3 first-round RT-PCR relied on the HTBI primer set. TCRdb used MiXCR to reprocess the multiplex PCR reads, holding one entry per CDR3 protein. Among 300,000 to 400,000 distinct CDR3 sequences listed, less than 20% were seen once. This clonotype appeared many times. Its antigen remains unknown. The CDR3 runs to 18 residues. Per germline, CDR1 LGHDT and CDR2 YNNKEL (reference sequence). V was clipped by 1 base and J by 7 bases; unmatched bases: 16. In the ophthalmopathy cohort, Clinical Activity Score was at least 3, NOSPECS grade at least 4, and duration under 3 months. Exclusion of patients followed from uncontrolled infection, other autoimmune disease, pregnancy or lactation.

This sequence was found in a man aged 18 to 35 with Graves' ophthalmopathy. The sequencing input was blood. The chain recombines TRBV3-1 with TRBJ2-1, with TRBD1 matching over 7 bases. CDR3 sequence reads: CASSQVWFRDSRKNEQFF. Here the CDR3 DNA reads TGTGCCAGCAGCCAAGTTTGGTTTAGGGACAGCAGGAAAAATGAGCAGTTCTTC.